The 3 T cell receptor beta chains below were found in one sample sequenced in a study of control samples from healthy donors and cancer patients. Clones were read by immunoSEQ multiplex PCR, and TCRdb kept only the in-frame ones, dropping some. This sample carries some 82,000 clones, 75% to 85% of them seen once, and the ten largest clones take approximately 10%. The sample comprised PBMCs. All receptors derive from a man aged 55 to 70 with head and neck cancer.

V gene TRBV15 combines with J gene TRBJ1-4; D is perhaps TRBD1 (6 bases). Germline V CDR1 and CDR2: LNHNV, YYDKDF (reference sequence). The CDR3 consists of 16 residues. The V end lost 1 base, the J end lost 0 bases, and 9 bases lay between the germline ends. The CDR3 reads CATSRGTAATNEKLFF. Here the CDR3 DNA reads TGTGCCACCAGCAGAGGGACAGCTGCAACTAATGAAAAACTGTTTTTT. Complete variable domain (other parts from reference TRBV15 and TRBJ1-4): DAMVIQNPRYQVTQFGKPVTLSCSQTLNHNVMYWYQQKSSQAPKLLFHYYDKDFNNEADTPDNFQSRRPNTSFCFLDIRSPGLGDTAMYLCATSRGTAATNEKLFFGSGTQLSVL.

The V and J genes are TRBV5-6 and TRBJ1-5; D ambiguous. V lost 1 base and J 3 bases, leaving 11 bases between the germline ends. This CDR3 is built from 15 residues. Germline V gene data show CDR1 as SGHDT and CDR2 as YYEEEE. CDR3 sequence reads: CASSLQQLLNQPQHF. The CDR3 coding sequence is TGTGCCAGCAGCTTGCAACAGCTTCTCAATCAGCCCCAGCATTTT.

V usage is TRBV5-1 and J usage is TRBJ1-1; possible D gene TRBD1, 5 bases. In germline, CDR1 is SGHRS, CDR2 YFSETQ. The V and J ends lost 1 base and 0 bases respectively, with 10 bases between them. The CDR3 loop spans 15 amino acids. CDR3: CASSLRGSMNTEAFF. The CDR3 nucleotides are TGCGCCAGCAGCTTGAGGGGCAGTATGAACACTGAAGCTTTCTTT.